This T cell receptor (beta chain) was sequenced during a study of blood T cells in healthy people across ages. Study-level findings and limits: For the donors, CMV status was unknown and possibly confounded expanded clonotype changes.

Each donor's blood draw was roughly 10 milliliters of peripheral blood. A sample-barcoded 5' primer and a J-beta primer mix were used in a second PCR of about 7 to 12 cycles. No fewer than 3 million CDR3-containing paired-end reads came from each sample. Each CDR3 protein gets one entry after TCRdb re-called the 5' RACE reads with MiXCR. The table has about 1,500,000 distinct CDR3 sequences, approximately 30% seen once; the top ten hold 7.7%. This clonotype has more than one count but fewer than ten. As yet, its antigen is unknown. Specimen: blood. The sequence derives from a woman aged 30 to 39 in good health.

CDR3 residues: CASSHLDHGYTF. The CDR3 nucleotides read TGTGCCAGCAGCCATTTGGACCATGGCTACACCTTC. The chain carries TRBV3-1 and TRBJ1-2; D gene uncertain. The CDR3 loop spans 12 amino acids. V was trimmed by 3 bases and J by 6 bases, leaving 8 bases between them. Per the germline V gene, CDR1 is LGHDT and CDR2 is YNNKEL (reference sequence).